This T cell receptor (beta chain) appears in the sequencing data of a study of shared clonotypes between healthy human individuals. The repertoire was sequenced with immunoSEQ multiplex PCR; TCRdb's copy has only in-frame clones and lacks some. The table includes 1 million to 1.3 million clones, about 84% detected once. V was cut by 1 base and J by 0 bases, with 16 bases left in between. CDR1 SEHNR and CDR2 FQNEAQ come from the germline V gene (reference sequence). CDR3 size: 18 residues. The chain carries TRBV7-9 and TRBJ2-1; D may be TRBD2 (7 bases). The sequenced material came from memory CD4+ T cells from PBMCs. Subset given: CD45RA-negative fraction. The clonotype comes from a young man in good health. Some clones in this sample may be carry-over from other donors' samples. The CDR3 is CASSLVGGRKSSYNEQFF. CDR3 bases: TGTGCCAGCAGCTTAGTGGGGGGGCGAAAAAGCTCCTACAATGAGCAGTTCTTC.